This T cell receptor beta chain appears in the sequencing data of a study of blood T cell repertoires in COVID-19. Across the study: The samples span acute and convalescent COVID-19 from the United States, Italy and Spain. From T cells, B-cell-depleted T cells, or PBMCs came the material, which was cDNA or gDNA.

The length of the CDR3 is 12 residues. CDR1 and CDR2 (germline): SEHNR, FQNEAQ (reference sequence). V lost 5 bases to trimming and J lost 8 bases; unmatched junction nucleotides: 3. In the authors' workflow: Quantification of nucleated cells was approximated via reference gene primer amplification. Here immunoSEQ multiplex PCR was the method, and the copy in TCRdb shows in-frame clones only, minus some. The DNA was the basis for D and trimming; V, J and clone size are from that table. The table shows about 68,000 clones, with 80% to 90% occurring only once. The chain combines TRBV7-9 with TRBJ1-2, with 9 bases identical to TRBD1. What was sequenced was peripheral blood. The source is a woman in her sixties or seventies with acute or convalescent COVID-19. Written as DNA, the CDR3 is TGTGCCAGCAGCCTCGACAGGGGGGGCTACACCTTC. This encodes CASSLDRGGYTF.